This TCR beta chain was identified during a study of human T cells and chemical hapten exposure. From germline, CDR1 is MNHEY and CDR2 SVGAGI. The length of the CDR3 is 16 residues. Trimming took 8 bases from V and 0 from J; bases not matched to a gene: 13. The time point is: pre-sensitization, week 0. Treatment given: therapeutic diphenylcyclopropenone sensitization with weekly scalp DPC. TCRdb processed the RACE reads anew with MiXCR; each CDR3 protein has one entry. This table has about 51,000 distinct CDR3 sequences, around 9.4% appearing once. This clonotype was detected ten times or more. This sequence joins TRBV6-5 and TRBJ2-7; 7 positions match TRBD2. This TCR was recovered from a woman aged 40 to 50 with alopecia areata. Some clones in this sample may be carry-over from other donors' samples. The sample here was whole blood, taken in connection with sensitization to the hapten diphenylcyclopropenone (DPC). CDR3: CASSLRWGGSSYEQYF. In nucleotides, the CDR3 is TGTGCCAGCTCCCTTCGATGGGGCGGGAGCTCCTACGAGCAGTACTTC.